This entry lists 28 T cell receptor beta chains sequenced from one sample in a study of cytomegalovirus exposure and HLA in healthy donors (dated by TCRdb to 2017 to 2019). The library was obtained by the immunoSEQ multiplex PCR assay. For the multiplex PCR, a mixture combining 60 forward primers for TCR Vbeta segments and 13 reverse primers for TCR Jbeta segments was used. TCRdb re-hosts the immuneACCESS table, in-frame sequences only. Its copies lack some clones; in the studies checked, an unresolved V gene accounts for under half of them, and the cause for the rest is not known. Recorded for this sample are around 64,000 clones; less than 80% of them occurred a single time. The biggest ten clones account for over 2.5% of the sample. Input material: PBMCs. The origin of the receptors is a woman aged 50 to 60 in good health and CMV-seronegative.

Written as DNA, the CDR3 is TGTGCCAGCAGTATGAAAACCGGGACAGGGGGCAGCTACACCTTC. As protein: CASSMKTGTGGSYTF. The chain links TRBV7-2 to TRBJ1-2; 12 bases match TRBD1. V lost 6 bases and J lost 9; bases outside the gene matches: 11. There are 15 residues in the CDR3. CDR1 is SGHTA, CDR2 FQGNSA, per germline.

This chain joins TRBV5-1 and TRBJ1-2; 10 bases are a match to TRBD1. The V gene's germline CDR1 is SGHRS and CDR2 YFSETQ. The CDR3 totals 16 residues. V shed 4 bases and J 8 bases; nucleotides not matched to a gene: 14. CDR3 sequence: CASSPEGVGQGSGYTF. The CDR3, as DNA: TGCGCCAGCAGCCCCGAAGGGGTGGGACAGGGGTCCGGCTACACCTTC.

As DNA, the CDR3 is TGTGCCAGTAGTATCAATCCTTGGGGCTTAGCCAAAAACATTCAGTACTTC. Its protein product is CASSINPWGLAKNIQYF. V is TRBV19 and J is TRBJ2-4; a possible D gene is TRBD1 (5 bases). Germline CDR1 LNHDA, CDR2 SQIVND (reference sequence). This CDR3 is 17 amino acids long. The V gene lost 3 bases and the J gene lost 0 bases, with 15 bases spanning the gap.

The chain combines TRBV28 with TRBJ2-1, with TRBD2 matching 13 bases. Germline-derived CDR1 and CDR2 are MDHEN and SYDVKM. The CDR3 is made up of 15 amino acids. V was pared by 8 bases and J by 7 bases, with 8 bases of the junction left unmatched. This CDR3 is CASRWTSGRMNEQFF. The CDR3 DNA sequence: TGTGCCAGCCGGTGGACTAGCGGGAGAATGAATGAGCAGTTCTTC.

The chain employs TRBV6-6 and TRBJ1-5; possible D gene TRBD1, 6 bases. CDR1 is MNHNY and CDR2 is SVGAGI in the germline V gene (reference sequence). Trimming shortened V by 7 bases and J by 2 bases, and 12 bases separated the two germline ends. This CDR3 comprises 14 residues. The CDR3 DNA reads TGTGCCAGCAATACCGGGACACGCAATCAGCCCCAGCATTTT. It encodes CASNTGTRNQPQHF.

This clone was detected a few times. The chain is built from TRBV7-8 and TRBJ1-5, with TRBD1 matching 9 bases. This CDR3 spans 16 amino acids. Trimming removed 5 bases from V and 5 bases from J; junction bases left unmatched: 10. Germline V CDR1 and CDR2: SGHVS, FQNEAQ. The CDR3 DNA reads TGTGCCAGCAGCCCAAACCGGGACAGGGTTGATCAGCCCCAGCATTTT. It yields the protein CASSPNRDRVDQPQHF.

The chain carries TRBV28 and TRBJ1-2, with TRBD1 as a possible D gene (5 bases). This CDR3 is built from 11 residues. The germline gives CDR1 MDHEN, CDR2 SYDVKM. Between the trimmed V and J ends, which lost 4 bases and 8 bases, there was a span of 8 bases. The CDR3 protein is CASSSAGGYTF. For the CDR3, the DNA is TGTGCCAGCAGTTCCGCAGGGGGCTACACCTTC.

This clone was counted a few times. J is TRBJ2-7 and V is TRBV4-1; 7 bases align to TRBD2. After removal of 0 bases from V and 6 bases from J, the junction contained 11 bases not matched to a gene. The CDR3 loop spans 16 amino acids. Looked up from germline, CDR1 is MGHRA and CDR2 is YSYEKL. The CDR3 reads CASSQDGGGRDVEQYF. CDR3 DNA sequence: TGCGCCAGCAGCCAAGATGGGGGGGGGAGGGACGTCGAGCAGTACTTC.

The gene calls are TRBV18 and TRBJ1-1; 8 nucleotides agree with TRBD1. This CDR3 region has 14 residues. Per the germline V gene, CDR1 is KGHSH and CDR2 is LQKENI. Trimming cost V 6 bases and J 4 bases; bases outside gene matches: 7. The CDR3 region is CASSSTGEGTEAFF. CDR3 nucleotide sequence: TGTGCCAGCTCGTCGACAGGGGAGGGCACTGAAGCTTTCTTT.

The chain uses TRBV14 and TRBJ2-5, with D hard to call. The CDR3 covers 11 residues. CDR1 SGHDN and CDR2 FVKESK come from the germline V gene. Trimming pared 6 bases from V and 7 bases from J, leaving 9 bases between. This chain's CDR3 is CASSRSTTQYF. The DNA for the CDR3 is TGTGCCAGCAGTCGCAGTACGACCCAGTACTTC.

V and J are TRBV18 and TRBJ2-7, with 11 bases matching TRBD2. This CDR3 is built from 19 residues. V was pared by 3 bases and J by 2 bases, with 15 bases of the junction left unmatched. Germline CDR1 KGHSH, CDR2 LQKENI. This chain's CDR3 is CASSPSPTSGRSGTYEQYF. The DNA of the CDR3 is TGTGCCAGCTCACCTTCCCCAACTAGCGGGAGATCTGGGACCTACGAGCAGTACTTC.

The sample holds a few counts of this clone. The CDR3 DNA reads TGTGCCAGCCACGAACCAGGGACAGGGACTGAAGCTTTCTTT. Its translation: CASHEPGTGTEAFF. The V and J genes are TRBV28 and TRBJ1-1; 9 bases match TRBD1. With 8 bases clipped from V and 5 bases from J, the junction kept 9 bases outside the gene matches. Germline V lookup: CDR1 MDHEN, CDR2 SYDVKM. The CDR3 has 14 residues.

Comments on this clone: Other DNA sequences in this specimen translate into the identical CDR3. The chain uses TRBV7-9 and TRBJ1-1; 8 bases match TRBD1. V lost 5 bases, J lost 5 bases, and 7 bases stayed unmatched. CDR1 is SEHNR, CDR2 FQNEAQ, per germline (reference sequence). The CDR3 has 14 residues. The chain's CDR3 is CASSLTGGGTEAFF. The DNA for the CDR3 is TGTGCCAGCAGCCTTACAGGGGGTGGTACTGAAGCTTTCTTT.

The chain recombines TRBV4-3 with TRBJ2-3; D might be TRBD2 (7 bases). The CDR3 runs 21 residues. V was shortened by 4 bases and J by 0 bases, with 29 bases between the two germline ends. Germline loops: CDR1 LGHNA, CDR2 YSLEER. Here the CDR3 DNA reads TGCGCCAGCAGCCGAACAAGGGGGGGCCGAAGCGGGATAACTAGCACAGATACGCAGTATTTT. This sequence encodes CASSRTRGGRSGITSTDTQYF.

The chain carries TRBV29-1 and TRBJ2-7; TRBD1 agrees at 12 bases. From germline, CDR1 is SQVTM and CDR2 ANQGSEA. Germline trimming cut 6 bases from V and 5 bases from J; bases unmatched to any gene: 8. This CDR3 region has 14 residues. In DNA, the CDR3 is TGCAGCGTGTATAGGGACAGGGGGCGGAACGAGCAGTACTTC. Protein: CSVYRDRGRNEQYF.

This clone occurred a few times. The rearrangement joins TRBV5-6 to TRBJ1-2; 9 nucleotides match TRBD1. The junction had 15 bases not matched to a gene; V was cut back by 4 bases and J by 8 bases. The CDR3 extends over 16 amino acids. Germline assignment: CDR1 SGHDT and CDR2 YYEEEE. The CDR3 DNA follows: TGTGCCAGCAGCACTCAAGTCCCGGGACAGGGAGGCGGCTACACCTTC. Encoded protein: CASSTQVPGQGGGYTF.

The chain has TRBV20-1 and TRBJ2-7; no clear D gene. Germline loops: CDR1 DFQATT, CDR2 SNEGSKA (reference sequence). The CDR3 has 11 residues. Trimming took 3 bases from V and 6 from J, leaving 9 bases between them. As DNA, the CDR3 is TGCAGTGCTAGTTTGCGCGGCGAGCAGTACTTC. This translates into CSASLRGEQYF.

For the CDR3, the DNA is TGTGCCAGCAGTGACTCTACAGGGAGCTCCTACAATGAGCAGTTCTTC. Amino acid sequence: CASSDSTGSSYNEQFF. The V call is TRBV25-1, the J call TRBJ2-1; maybe TRBD1 (6 bases). In germline, CDR1 is MGHDK, CDR2 SYGVNS. This CDR3 spans 16 amino acids. V dropped 3 bases and J dropped 0 bases, with 12 bases sitting between them.

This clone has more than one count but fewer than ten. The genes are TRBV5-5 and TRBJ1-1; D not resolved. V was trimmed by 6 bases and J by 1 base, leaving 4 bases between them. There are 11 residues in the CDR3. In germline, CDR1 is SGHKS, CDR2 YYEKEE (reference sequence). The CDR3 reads CASNRNTEAFF. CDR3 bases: TGTGCCAGCAACAGGAACACTGAAGCTTTCTTT.

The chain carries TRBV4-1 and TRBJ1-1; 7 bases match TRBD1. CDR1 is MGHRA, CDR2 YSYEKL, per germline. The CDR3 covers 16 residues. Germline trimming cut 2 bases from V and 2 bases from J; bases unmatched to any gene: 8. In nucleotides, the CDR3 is TGCGCCAGCAGCCAACCCCGCGACAGGGTTAACACTGAAGCTTTCTTT. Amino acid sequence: CASSQPRDRVNTEAFF.

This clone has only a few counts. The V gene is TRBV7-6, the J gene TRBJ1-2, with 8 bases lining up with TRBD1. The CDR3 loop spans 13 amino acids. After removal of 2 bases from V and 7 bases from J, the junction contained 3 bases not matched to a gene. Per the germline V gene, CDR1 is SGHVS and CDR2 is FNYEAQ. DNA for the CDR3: TGTGCCAGCAGCTTATACAGGGGGACTGGCTACACCTTC. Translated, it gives CASSLYRGTGYTF.

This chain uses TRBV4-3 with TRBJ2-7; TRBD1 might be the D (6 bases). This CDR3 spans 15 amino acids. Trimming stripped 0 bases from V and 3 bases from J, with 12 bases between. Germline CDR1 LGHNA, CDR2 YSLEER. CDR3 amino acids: CASSQDWTANYEQYF. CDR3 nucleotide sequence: TGCGCCAGCAGCCAAGATTGGACAGCAAACTACGAGCAGTACTTC.

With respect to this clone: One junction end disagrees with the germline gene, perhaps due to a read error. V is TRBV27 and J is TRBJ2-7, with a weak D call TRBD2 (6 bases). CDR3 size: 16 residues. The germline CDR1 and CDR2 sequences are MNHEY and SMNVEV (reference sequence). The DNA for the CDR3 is TGTGCCAGCAGTCGGAGCCCCGGGACCTTGCAGAGGCCGGGGGACTTC. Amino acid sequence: CASSRSPGTLQRPGDF.

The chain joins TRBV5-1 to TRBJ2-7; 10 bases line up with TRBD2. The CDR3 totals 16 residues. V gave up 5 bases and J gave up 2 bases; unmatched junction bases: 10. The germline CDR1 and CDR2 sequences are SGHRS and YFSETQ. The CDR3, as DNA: TGCGCCAGCAGTCACTTAGCGGGAGGCGACACCTACGAGCAGTACTTC. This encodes CASSHLAGGDTYEQYF.

For the CDR3, the DNA is TGCGCCAGCAGCCACGCTGGACTAGGCCCCCGGGGTGAGCAGTTCTTC. Residues: CASSHAGLGPRGEQFF. The genes are TRBV4-1 and TRBJ2-1, with 7 nucleotides matching TRBD2. Germline V CDR1 and CDR2: MGHRA, YSYEKL. J gave up 9 bases and V 3 bases, and 14 bases lay outside the gene matches. The CDR3 length is 16 residues.

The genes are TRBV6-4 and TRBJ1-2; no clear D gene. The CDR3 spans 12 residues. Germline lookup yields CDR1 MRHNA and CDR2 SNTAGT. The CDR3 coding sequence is TGTGCGGGGAGTCGCCCGAACTATGGCTACACCTTC. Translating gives CAGSRPNYGYTF.

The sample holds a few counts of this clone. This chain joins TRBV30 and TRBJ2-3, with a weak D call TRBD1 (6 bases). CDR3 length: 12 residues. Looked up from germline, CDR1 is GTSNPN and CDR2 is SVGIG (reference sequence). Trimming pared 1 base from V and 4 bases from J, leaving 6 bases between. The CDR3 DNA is TGTGCCTGGAGTGACAGGGCAGATACGCAGTATTTT. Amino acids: CAWSDRADTQYF.

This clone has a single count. This CDR3 reads CASRVTDLYSGNTIYF. DNA of the CDR3: TGTGCCAGCAGGGTGACAGATCTTTACTCTGGAAACACCATATATTTT. The gene calls are TRBV2 and TRBJ1-3; D is perhaps TRBD1 (5 bases). This CDR3 is 16 amino acids long. V was cut by 6 bases and J by 0 bases, with 15 bases left in between. Germline V gene data show CDR1 as SNHLY and CDR2 as FYNNEI. The whole variable domain, remainder taken from reference TRBV2 and TRBJ1-3, is EPEVTQTPSHQVTQMGQEVILRCVPISNHLYFYWYRQILGQKVEFLVSFYNNEISEKSEIFDDQFSVERPDGSNFTLKIRSTKLEDSAMYFCASRVTDLYSGNTIYFGEGSWLTVV.